This entry lists 2 T cell receptor beta chains sequenced from one sample in a study of blood T cell repertoires in COVID-19. The data were produced by immunoSEQ multiplex PCR, yet TCRdb's version contains in-frame clones alone and is incomplete. The table records 59,000 or so clones, about 76% of them present only once. The sequencing input was peripheral blood. The receptors shown here come from a woman of 80 years or more with active or convalescent COVID-19.

This chain connects TRBV19 to TRBJ2-2; the match to TRBD1 covers 7 bases. The length of the CDR3 is 15 residues. V lost 2 bases to trimming and J lost 4 bases; unmatched junction nucleotides: 4. Germline loops: CDR1 LNHDA, CDR2 SQIVND (reference sequence). The CDR3 is CASSIFRGSTGELFF. The CDR3 bases are TGTGCCAGTAGTATATTCAGGGGGAGCACCGGGGAGCTGTTTTTT.

The J gene is TRBJ1-1, the V gene TRBV5-4; TRBD1 matches at 7 bases. This CDR3 has 15 residues. From germline, CDR1 is SGHNT and CDR2 YYREEE (reference sequence). Trimming removed 4 bases from V and 5 bases from J; junction bases left unmatched: 11. In nucleotides, the CDR3 is TGTGCCAGCAGCGTGAAGGGGGCCGGAGAGACTGAAGCTTTCTTT. This encodes CASSVKGAGETEAFF.